This T cell receptor beta chain was retrieved from a study of cytomegalovirus exposure and HLA in healthy donors. About the research overall: In a previous analysis, approximately 110 million unique TCR beta sequences were found from 150 million to 200 million T cells. General observations from the study: For TCR beta chains, V- and J-gene trimming was later linked to a missense DCLRE1C variant. The likely origin of a cluster of highly shared sequence variants was a sequencing artifact.

Note on this clone: Its specificity is not known.

Both 60 Vbeta primers and 13 Jbeta primers went into the PCR. Under the authors' procedure: In a later analysis, of some 80 million unique beta chains, roughly 9.9 million appeared in at least two donors. TCRdb's copy holds only in-frame clones and misses some; the assay was immunoSEQ multiplex PCR. V and J calls and clone size are those listed in that table; D and trimming were worked out from the DNA. The data hold around 130,000 clones, with roughly 80% observed a single time. Sequenced input: PBMCs. This receptor was taken from a boy aged 5 to 17 in good health and CMV-seronegative.

The CDR3 spells CASSIRGAGNQPQHF. DNA for the CDR3: TGTGCCAGTAGTATTCGTGGGGCTGGCAATCAGCCCCAGCATTTT. The chain uses TRBV19 and TRBJ1-5, with D possibly matching TRBD1 (5 bases). V was clipped by 3 bases and J by 2 bases, with 11 bases between them. The CDR3 runs 15 residues. Germline V CDR1 and CDR2: LNHDA, SQIVND (reference sequence).